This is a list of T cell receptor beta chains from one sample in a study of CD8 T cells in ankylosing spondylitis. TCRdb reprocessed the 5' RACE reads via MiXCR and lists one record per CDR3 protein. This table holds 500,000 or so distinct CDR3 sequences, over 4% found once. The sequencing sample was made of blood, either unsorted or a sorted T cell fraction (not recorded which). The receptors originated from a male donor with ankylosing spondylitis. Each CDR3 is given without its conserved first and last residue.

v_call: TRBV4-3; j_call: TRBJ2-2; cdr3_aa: ASSPLGLAGAGELF
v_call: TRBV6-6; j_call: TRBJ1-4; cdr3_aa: ASGAYEKLF
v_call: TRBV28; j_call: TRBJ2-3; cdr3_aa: ASRTGRDTQY
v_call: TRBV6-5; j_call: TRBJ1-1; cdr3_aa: ATRYDRETTEAF
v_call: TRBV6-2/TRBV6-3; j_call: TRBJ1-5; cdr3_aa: ASSYSRVGGWQPQH
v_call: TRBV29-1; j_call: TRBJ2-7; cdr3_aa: SVESPSGSGYEQY
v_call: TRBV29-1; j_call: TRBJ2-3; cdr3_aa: SASGITDTQY
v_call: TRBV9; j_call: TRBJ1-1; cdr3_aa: ASSVQATMNTEAF
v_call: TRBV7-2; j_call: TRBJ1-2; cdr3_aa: ASSAQGGLGYT
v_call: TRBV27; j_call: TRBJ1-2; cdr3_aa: ASSYRANYGYT
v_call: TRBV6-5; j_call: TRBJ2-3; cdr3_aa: ASSSLAAASTDTQY
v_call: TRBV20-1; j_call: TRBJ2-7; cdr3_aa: SARKDGWGVEQY
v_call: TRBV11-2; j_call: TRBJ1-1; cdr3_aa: ASSLNAGTEAF
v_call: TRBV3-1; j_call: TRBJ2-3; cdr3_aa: ASSRRGVSTDTQY
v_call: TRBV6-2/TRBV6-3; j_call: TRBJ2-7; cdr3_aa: ASRKKRGGLYEQY
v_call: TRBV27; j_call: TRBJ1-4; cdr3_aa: ASSLRGRGEKLF
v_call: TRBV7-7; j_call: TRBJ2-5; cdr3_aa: ASSPTSWYTTQETQY
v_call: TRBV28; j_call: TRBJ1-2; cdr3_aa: ASSAWGRNYGYT
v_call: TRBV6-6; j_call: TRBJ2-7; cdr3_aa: ASRVGDNYEQY
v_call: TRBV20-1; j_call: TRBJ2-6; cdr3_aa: SAWGYRGGTGANVLT
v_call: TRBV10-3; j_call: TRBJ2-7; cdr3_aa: AISDPTKGGSYEQY
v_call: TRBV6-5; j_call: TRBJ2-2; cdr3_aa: ASSYPVGRGREVPGELF
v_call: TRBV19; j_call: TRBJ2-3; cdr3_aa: ASNKGRVGGTQY
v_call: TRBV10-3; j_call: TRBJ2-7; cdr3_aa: AISESVEQY
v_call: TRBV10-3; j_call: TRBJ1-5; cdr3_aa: AIQGYSNQPQH
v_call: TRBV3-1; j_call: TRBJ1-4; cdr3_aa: ASSQPGQAFSRLF
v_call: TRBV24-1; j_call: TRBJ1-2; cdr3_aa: ATSDYNSGTGKSGYT
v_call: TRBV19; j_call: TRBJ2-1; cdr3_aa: ASSIGSGASYNEQF
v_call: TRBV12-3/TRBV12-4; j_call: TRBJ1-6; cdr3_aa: ASTRSGRSSPLH
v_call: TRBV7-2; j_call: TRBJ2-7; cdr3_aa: ASSVAGNTYEQY
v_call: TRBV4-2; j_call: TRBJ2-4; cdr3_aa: ASSHTSGRALDIQY
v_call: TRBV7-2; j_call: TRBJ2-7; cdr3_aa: ASSSQVLGADEQY
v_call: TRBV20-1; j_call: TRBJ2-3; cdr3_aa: SAHPLGPPDTQY
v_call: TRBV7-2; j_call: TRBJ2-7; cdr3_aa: ASSWTVGYEQY
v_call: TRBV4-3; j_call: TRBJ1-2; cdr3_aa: ASSPPGAAYGYT
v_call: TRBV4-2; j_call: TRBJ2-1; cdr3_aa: ASSQDGTKAYNEQF
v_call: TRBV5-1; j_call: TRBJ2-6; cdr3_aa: ASSLVSGANVLT
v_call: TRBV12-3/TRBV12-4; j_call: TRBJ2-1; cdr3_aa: ASSGWGTYNEQF
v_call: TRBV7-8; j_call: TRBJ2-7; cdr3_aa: ASSSHQTGGGEQY
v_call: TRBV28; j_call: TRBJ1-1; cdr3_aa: ASSYSGTRAF
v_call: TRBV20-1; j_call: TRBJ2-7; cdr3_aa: SANRGPYEQY
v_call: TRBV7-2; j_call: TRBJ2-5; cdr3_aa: ASSLVSTGEQETQY
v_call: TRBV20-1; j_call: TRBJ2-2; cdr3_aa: SARSGTGIGELF
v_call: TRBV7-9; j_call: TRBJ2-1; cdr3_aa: ASSPPSNNEQF
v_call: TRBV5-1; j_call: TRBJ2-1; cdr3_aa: ASARLADYNEQF
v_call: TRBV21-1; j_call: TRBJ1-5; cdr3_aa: ASSKGGQPQH
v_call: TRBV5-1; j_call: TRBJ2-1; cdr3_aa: ASSAHEGGSYNEQF
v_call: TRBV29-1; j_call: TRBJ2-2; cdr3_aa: SVAGRANTGELF
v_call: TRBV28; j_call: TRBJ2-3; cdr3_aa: ASRPDRVSTDTQY
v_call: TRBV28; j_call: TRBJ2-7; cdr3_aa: ASSLAGVQYEQY
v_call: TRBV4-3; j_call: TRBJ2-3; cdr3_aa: ASSQTSGVDTQY
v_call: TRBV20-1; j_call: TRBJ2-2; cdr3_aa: SARDFSRLNTGELF